Following are 2 T cell receptor beta chains from one sample sequenced in a study of blood T cell repertoires in COVID-19. Sequencing was performed with immunoSEQ multiplex PCR; in TCRdb, only in-frame clones are kept and a portion is missing. The sample records 200,000 to 250,000 clones, more than 85% being singletons. Sequenced sample: peripheral blood. Receptor source: a man between 60 and 75 years old with COVID-19, enrolled during active disease.

The V gene is TRBV5-4, the J gene TRBJ1-2; 10 nucleotides match TRBD1. Germline lookup yields CDR1 SGHNT and CDR2 YYREEE (reference sequence). There are 14 residues in the CDR3. V gave up 4 bases and J gave up 8 bases; unmatched junction bases: 8. Here the CDR3 reads CASSPVTGGGGYTF. As DNA, the CDR3 is TGTGCCAGCAGCCCCGTGACAGGGGGCGGAGGCTACACCTTC.

The genes are TRBV3-1 (or the pseudogene TRBV3-2) and TRBJ1-1; D not resolved. The ends were cut back, 7 bases at V and 4 bases at J, with 13 bases in the middle. The CDR3 runs 13 residues. Germline-derived CDR1 and CDR2 are LGHDT and YNNKEL (reference sequence). CDR3 sequence: CASTRAGGTEAFF. As DNA, the CDR3 is TGTGCCAGCACCCGGGCAGGAGGCACTGAAGCTTTCTTT.